The next 18 T cell receptor beta chains were all read from a single sample in a study of blood T cells in healthy people across ages (dated by TCRdb to the mid-2010s). Libraries came from 5' RACE. Data came from an Illumina HiSeq 2500. A second PCR of about 6 to 11 cycles was performed with a sample-barcoded 5' primer and a J-beta primer mix. Clones were called with MiXCR by TCRdb after fastp trimmed the public reads at Q25, and only in-frame beta chains were retained. A single entry per CDR3 protein holds the most common genes and DNA from its merged rows. The sample profile shows around 1.5 million distinct CDR3 sequences; 45% to 70% of them were found once. The ten biggest clones cover about 6.7% of the sample. Sequenced sample: blood. The receptors derive from a man aged 18-30 years in good health.

V is TRBV2 and J is TRBJ1-1; the D gene is possibly TRBD1 (5 bases). CDR3 length equals 16 residues. The ends were cut back, 6 bases at V and 0 bases at J, with 17 bases in the middle. Germline V CDR1 and CDR2: SNHLY, FYNNEI. For the CDR3, the DNA is TGTGCCAGCAGGTTCCTTGGCACAGGTATGAACACTGAAGCTTTCTTT. Residues: CASRFLGTGMNTEAFF.

V and J are TRBV3-1 and TRBJ1-4; 9 nucleotides agree with TRBD1. The CDR3 totals 14 residues. V dropped 5 bases and J dropped 7; count of bases not matched to a gene: 5. Germline loops: CDR1 LGHDT, CDR2 YNNKEL (reference sequence). In nucleotides, the CDR3 is TGTGCCAGCAGCTTCACAGGGGGCCTTGAAAAACTGTTTTTT. This translates into CASSFTGGLEKLFF.

The rearrangement links TRBV5-6 to TRBJ1-2; D call uncertain. The CDR3 covers 15 residues. Trimming took off 4 bases at V and 8 bases at J, with 21 bases between the two ends. CDR1 and CDR2 (germline): SGHDT, YYEEEE. The CDR3 bases are TGTGCCAGCAGCCTCCCCCGGCGAGGAGTGGGAGGCTACACCTTC. It is translated as CASSLPRRGVGGYTF.

With regard to this clonotype: This may be a read error, as it is one base from a much larger clone. V gene TRBV6-1 combines with J gene TRBJ1-1; D might be TRBD1 (5 bases). This CDR3 spans 13 amino acids. Germline CDR1 MNHNS, CDR2 SASEGT. V was cut by 1 base and J by 6 bases, with 9 bases left in between. DNA of the CDR3: TGTGCCAGCAGTGAAGTCCGGGGGGCTGAAGCTTTCTTT. Its translation is CASSEVRGAEAFF.

This clonotype has more than one count but fewer than ten. The chain is built from TRBV5-6 and TRBJ2-1; TRBD1 might be the D (5 bases). V lost 7 bases and J 1 base, leaving 15 bases between the germline ends. This CDR3 comprises 15 residues. CDR1 and CDR2 (germline): SGHDT, YYEEEE. CDR3 region: CASFSPTESYNEQFF. As DNA, the CDR3 is TGTGCCAGCTTCAGTCCGACAGAGTCCTACAATGAGCAGTTCTTC. Drawing the rest from reference TRBV5-6 and TRBJ2-1, the complete variable domain is DAGVTQSPTHLIKTRGQQVTLRCSPKSGHDTVSWYQQALGQGPQFIFQYYEEEERQRGNFPDRFSGHQFPNYSSELNVNALLLGDSALYLCASFSPTESYNEQFFGPGTRLTVL.

V and J are TRBV10-3 and TRBJ1-5; D uncertain. From germline, CDR1 is ENHRY and CDR2 SYGVKD. The V gene lost 2 bases and the J gene lost 4 bases, with 9 bases spanning the gap. The CDR3 contains 14 residues. As DNA, the CDR3 is TGTGCCATCAGTGAGGGTCGCGAAAATCAGCCCCAGCATTTT. Amino acid sequence: CAISEGRENQPQHF.

This clonotype was seen at least ten times. CDR3 sequence (DNA): TGTGCCAGCAGCCAAGGATACGGTCAAAACTATGGCTACACCTTC. Encoded protein: CASSQGYGQNYGYTF. The rearrangement links TRBV3-1 to TRBJ1-2; D uncertain. CDR1 and CDR2 (germline): LGHDT, YNNKEL (reference sequence). The CDR3 contains 15 residues. V was shortened by 1 base and J by 2 bases, with 11 bases between the two germline ends.

V and J are TRBV7-2 and TRBJ2-7; 8 positions match TRBD2. Germline V CDR1 and CDR2: SGHTA, FQGNSA. This CDR3 has 15 amino acids. Losses at the gene ends were 4 bases for V and 3 bases for J; bases not matched to a gene: 8. CDR3: CASSSGAGVIYEQYF. The CDR3 nucleotides are TGTGCCAGCAGCTCAGGAGCGGGGGTGATCTACGAGCAGTACTTC. The full variable domain, completed using reference TRBV7-2 and TRBJ2-7, is GAGVSQSPSNKVTEKGKDVELRCDPISGHTALYWYRQSLGQGLEFLIYFQGNSAPDKSGLPSDRFSAERTGGSVSTLTIQRTQQEDSAVYLCASSSGAGVIYEQYFGPGTRLTVT.

The chain uses TRBV6-5 and TRBJ2-1, with a tentative D call TRBD2 (5 bases). The CDR3 loop spans 15 amino acids. The germline V and J ends were trimmed by 6 bases and 8 bases, with 20 bases remaining between them. Per the germline V gene, CDR1 is MNHEY and CDR2 is SVGAGI. This CDR3 is CASRTGLHRSHEQFF. CDR3 nucleotides: TGTGCCAGCAGAACCGGACTCCACCGTAGCCATGAGCAGTTCTTC.

This chain connects TRBV12-3 or TRBV12-4 to TRBJ1-6, with a possible D match to TRBD1 (6 bases). The V end was cut by 11 bases, the J end by 6 bases, with 14 bases between. The length of the CDR3 is 13 residues. The CDR3 region is CACRTASNSPLHF. The CDR3 region has the DNA TGTGCCTGCCGGACAGCAAGTAATTCACCCCTCCACTTT.

J is TRBJ2-6 and V is TRBV7-2; D uncertain. The CDR3 extends over 17 amino acids. V was pared by 8 bases and J by 0 bases, with 17 bases between. Germline V CDR1 and CDR2: SGHTA, FQGNSA. Here the CDR3 reads CASGDTPLFSGANVLTF. The CDR3 bases are TGTGCCAGCGGTGACACACCGCTCTTCTCTGGGGCCAACGTCCTGACTTTC.

The chain has TRBV11-2 and TRBJ2-1; D possibly corresponds to TRBD2 (6 bases). V lost 0 bases, J lost 4 bases, and 16 bases lay in between. Germline CDR1 SGHAT, CDR2 FQNNGV. The CDR3 has 17 amino acids. The CDR3 loop reads CASSLDRAGGVYNEQFF. The CDR3 coding sequence is TGTGCCAGCAGCTTAGATCGGGCCGGAGGGGTTTACAATGAGCAGTTCTTC.

This sequence joins TRBV20-1 and TRBJ2-7; 9 bases fit TRBD2. Germline-derived CDR1 and CDR2 are DFQATT and SNEGSKA (reference sequence). Germline trimming cut 1 base from V and 2 bases from J; bases unmatched to any gene: 6. The CDR3 loop spans 15 amino acids. Here the CDR3 reads CSARGIAGVAYEQYF. In DNA form, the CDR3 reads TGCAGTGCTAGAGGAATAGCGGGGGTAGCCTACGAGCAGTACTTC.

This chain uses TRBV20-1 with TRBJ2-2, with 7 positions matching TRBD2. Germline CDR1 and CDR2: DFQATT and SNEGSKA (reference sequence). The V segment lost 7 bases and the J segment 6 bases; nucleotides outside the gene matches: 14. This CDR3 contains 15 residues. The CDR3 sequence: CSVGPSGGKAGELFF. The DNA of the CDR3 is TGCAGTGTGGGGCCCTCGGGAGGTAAAGCCGGGGAGCTGTTTTTT.

Worth noting for this clonotype: Because it lacks the conserved phenylalanine or tryptophan at the end, this CDR3 is likely a read error. The chain links TRBV5-1 to TRBJ2-5; unclear D gene. The CDR3 is 14 residues long. Looked up from germline, CDR1 is SGHRS and CDR2 is YFSETQ. V was shortened by 1 base and J by 0 bases, with 7 bases between the two germline ends. The CDR3 bases are TGCGCCAGCAGCTTGTTGGCGGACCAAGAGACCCAGTACTTG. Its protein product is CASSLLADQETQYL.

The chain combines TRBV4-1 with TRBJ2-5, with 8 bases lining up with TRBD2. The last part of the DNA fits TRBJ2-7 better; the J call may be wrong. In germline, CDR1 is MGHRA, CDR2 YSYEKL. The CDR3 is 17 residues long. CDR3 in amino acids: CASSQDPTSGLRDEQYF. The CDR3 DNA reads TGCGCCAGCAGCCAAGATCCCACTAGCGGACTAAGGGACGAGCAGTACTTC.

The CDR3 reads CASSQDTGTQEIQPQHF. Written as DNA, the CDR3 is TGCGCCAGCAGCCAAGATACGGGAACCCAAGAGATCCAGCCCCAGCATTTT. The genes are TRBV4-1 and TRBJ1-5, with no clear D. Between the trimmed V and J ends, which lost 0 bases and 7 bases, there was a span of 19 bases. Germline CDR1 and CDR2: MGHRA and YSYEKL. This CDR3 has 17 amino acids.

V and J are TRBV10-2 and TRBJ1-1, with D possibly TRBD1 on 6 matching bases. V was pared by 5 bases and J by 7 bases, with 17 bases between. This CDR3 is 14 amino acids long. CDR1 is WSHSY and CDR2 is SAAADI in the germline V gene. The CDR3 DNA reads as TGCGCCAGCAGTCCTCCTTGGGGGGCAGGTGAAGCTTTCTTT. It specifies CASSPPWGAGEAFF.